These 7 T cell receptor beta chains were sequenced from one sample in a study of blood T cell repertoires in COVID-19. Profiling relied on immunoSEQ multiplex PCR, and the TCRdb table lists in-frame clones only, not all of them. The data show 40,000 or so clones, with approximately 85% seen just once and roughly an eighth held by the top ten. Sequencing used peripheral blood. The receptor source for this set is a human donor in a cohort sampled during active COVID-19.

The genes are TRBV6-6 and TRBJ2-7, with 12 positions matching TRBD1. The CDR3 has 17 residues. CDR1 and CDR2 from the germline V gene are MNHNY and SVGAGI (reference sequence). J was trimmed by 3 bases and V by 5 bases; bases with no gene match: 11. CDR3 bases: TGTGCCAGCAGTCAACCCGGGACAGGGGGCCGACTCTACGAGCAGTACTTC. As protein: CASSQPGTGGRLYEQYF.

This clone was observed a single time. This rearrangement joins TRBV11-2 to TRBJ2-7; 9 bases are a match to TRBD1. The CDR3 is 14 residues long. Germline trimming cut 4 bases from V and 1 base from J; bases unmatched to any gene: 2. Germline CDR1 and CDR2: SGHAT and FQNNGV. The CDR3 DNA follows: TGTGCCAGCAGCTCGGGACAGGGATCCTACGAGCAGTACTTC. Its translation is CASSSGQGSYEQYF.

The CDR3 here is CASSFEGAGTDTQYF. The DNA of the CDR3 is TGTGCCAGCAGCTTTGAAGGGGCTGGCACAGATACGCAGTATTTT. This sequence joins TRBV7-8 and TRBJ2-3; D is perhaps TRBD1 (5 bases). Trimming pared 3 bases from V and 1 base from J, leaving 11 bases between. This CDR3 contains 15 residues. Germline-derived CDR1 and CDR2 are SGHVS and FQNEAQ. The entire variable domain, with the rest obtained from reference TRBV7-8 and TRBJ2-3, is as follows: GAGVSQSPRYKVAKRGQDVALRCDPISGHVSLFWYQQALGQGPEFLTYFQNEAQLDKSGLPSDRFFAERPEGSVSTLKIQRTQQEDSAVYLCASSFEGAGTDTQYFGPGTRLTVL.

This clone has only one observation. This rearrangement joins TRBV3-1 (or the pseudogene TRBV3-2) to TRBJ2-7; D remains ambiguous. Germline V CDR1 and CDR2: LGHDT, YNNKEL (reference sequence). Trimming took 4 bases from V and 6 from J, leaving 10 bases between them. The CDR3 is 12 amino acids. Written as DNA, the CDR3 is TGTGCCAGCAGCCTTAGGAGAGGCGAGCAGTACTTC. Protein: CASSLRRGEQYF.

The chain recombines TRBV27 with TRBJ1-2, with unresolved D. This CDR3 spans 13 amino acids. Germline V CDR1 and CDR2: MNHEY, SMNVEV (reference sequence). V was clipped by 6 bases and J by 4 bases, with 12 bases between them. The CDR3 region has the DNA TGTGCCAGCAGCCTAGGGAGGTCCTATGGCTACACCTTC. It is translated as CASSLGRSYGYTF.

This sequence joins TRBV28 and TRBJ1-3; no clear D. With 7 bases removed from V and 4 bases from J, the gap between germline ends came to 17 bases. The CDR3 totals 15 residues. Germline-derived CDR1 and CDR2 are MDHEN and SYDVKM. CDR3 DNA: TGTGCCAGCAACATGTCCACCAGAGGCGGAAACACCATATATTTT. Translated: CASNMSTRGGNTIYF.

This clone was observed a handful of times. This chain connects TRBV4-1 to TRBJ2-7; TRBD2 matches 9 bases. The germline CDR1 and CDR2 sequences are MGHRA and YSYEKL. V lost 3 bases, J lost 6 bases, and 6 bases stayed unmatched. CDR3 length: 14 amino acids. The CDR3 nucleotides are TGCGCCAGCAGCCAGCGGGGGGGAGGTGGCGAGCAGTACTTC. Its protein is CASSQRGGGGEQYF.